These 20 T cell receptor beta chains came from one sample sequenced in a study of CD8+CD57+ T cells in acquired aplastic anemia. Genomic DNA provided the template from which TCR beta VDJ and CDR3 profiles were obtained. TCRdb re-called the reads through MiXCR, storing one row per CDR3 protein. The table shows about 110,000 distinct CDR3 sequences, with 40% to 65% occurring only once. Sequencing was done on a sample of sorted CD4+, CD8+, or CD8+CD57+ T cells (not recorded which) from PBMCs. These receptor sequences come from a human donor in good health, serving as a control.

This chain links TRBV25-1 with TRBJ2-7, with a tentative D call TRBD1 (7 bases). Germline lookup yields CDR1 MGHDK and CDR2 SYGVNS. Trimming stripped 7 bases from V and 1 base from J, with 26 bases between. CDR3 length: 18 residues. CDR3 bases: TGTGCCAGCACGGGGAGGAGGGGGCAGGGAAGGGGGTCCTACGAGCAGTACTTC. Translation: CASTGRRGQGRGSYEQYF.

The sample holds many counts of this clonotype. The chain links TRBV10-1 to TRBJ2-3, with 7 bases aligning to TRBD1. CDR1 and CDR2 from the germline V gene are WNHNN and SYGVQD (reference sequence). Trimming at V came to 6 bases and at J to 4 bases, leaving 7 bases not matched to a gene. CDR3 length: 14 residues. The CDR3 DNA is TGCGCCAGCAGCCGGGACAGCGGAGCAGATACGCAGTATTTT. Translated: CASSRDSGADTQYF.

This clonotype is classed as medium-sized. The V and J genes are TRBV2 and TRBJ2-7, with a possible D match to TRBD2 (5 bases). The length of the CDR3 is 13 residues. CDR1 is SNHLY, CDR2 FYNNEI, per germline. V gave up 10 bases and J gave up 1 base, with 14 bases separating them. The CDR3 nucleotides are TGTGCCACCACAGCGGCTGATTCCTACGAGCAGTACTTC. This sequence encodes CATTAADSYEQYF.

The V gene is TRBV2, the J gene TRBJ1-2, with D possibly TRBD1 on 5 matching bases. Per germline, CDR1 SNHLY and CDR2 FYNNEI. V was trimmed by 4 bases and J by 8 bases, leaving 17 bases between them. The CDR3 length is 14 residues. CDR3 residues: CASSVAGIRDGYTF. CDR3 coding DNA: TGTGCCAGCAGTGTTGCCGGGATTAGGGACGGCTACACCTTC.

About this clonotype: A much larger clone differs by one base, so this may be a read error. CDR3 nucleotide sequence: TGTGCCAGCAGCGTAGTAGCCAGCTGGGGCCACCTAAACAATGAGCAGTTCTTC. It is translated as CASSVVASWGHLNNEQFF. V usage is TRBV9 and J usage is TRBJ2-1, with a possible D match to TRBD1 (5 bases). V shed 0 bases and J shed 5 bases, with 21 bases lying between them. The CDR3 is 18 amino acids. Germline V gene sequence: CDR1 SGDLS, CDR2 YYNGEE.

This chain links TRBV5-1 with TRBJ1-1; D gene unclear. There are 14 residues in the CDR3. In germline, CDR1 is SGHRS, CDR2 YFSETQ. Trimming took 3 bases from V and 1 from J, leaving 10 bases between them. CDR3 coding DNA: TGCGCCAGCAGCTCTAAGGTTGAGAACACTGAAGCTTTCTTT. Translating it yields CASSSKVENTEAFF.

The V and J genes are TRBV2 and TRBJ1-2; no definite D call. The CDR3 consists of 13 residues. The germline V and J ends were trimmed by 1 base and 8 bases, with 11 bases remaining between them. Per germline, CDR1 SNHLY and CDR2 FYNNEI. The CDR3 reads CASSEGAPGGYTF. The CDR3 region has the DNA TGTGCCAGCAGTGAAGGAGCCCCGGGCGGCTACACCTTC.

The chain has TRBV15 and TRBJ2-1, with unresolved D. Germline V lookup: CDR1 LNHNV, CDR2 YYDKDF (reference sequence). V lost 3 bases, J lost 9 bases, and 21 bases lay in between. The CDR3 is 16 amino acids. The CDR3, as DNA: TGTGCCACCAGCAGGGAGAGTACTATTCCGGCGAGTGAGCAGTTCTTC. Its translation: CATSRESTIPASEQFF.

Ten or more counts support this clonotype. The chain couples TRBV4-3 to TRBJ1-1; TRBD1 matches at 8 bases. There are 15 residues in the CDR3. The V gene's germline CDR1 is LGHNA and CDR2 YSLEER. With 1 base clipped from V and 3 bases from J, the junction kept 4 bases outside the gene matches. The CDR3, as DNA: TGCGCCAGCAGCCAAGGGCAGGGGGCCGACACTGAAGCTTTCTTT. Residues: CASSQGQGADTEAFF.

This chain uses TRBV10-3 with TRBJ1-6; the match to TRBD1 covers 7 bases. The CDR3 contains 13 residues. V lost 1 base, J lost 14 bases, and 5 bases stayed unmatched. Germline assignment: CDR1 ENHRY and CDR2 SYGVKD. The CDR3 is CAISELEGTALHF. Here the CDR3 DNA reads TGTGCCATCAGTGAGTTAGAGGGGACAGCCCTCCACTTT.

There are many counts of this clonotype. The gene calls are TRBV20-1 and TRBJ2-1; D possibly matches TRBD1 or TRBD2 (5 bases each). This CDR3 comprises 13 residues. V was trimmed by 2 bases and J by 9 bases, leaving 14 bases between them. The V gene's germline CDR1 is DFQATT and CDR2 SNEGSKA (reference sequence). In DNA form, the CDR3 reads TGCAGTGCTAGAATGGTAGCGAGGGGTGAGCAGTTCTTC. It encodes CSARMVARGEQFF.

The CDR3 protein is CSARDVRAGEQYF. In DNA form, the CDR3 reads TGCAGTGCTAGAGATGTGAGAGCGGGCGAGCAGTACTTC. The chain joins TRBV20-1 to TRBJ2-7, with D possibly being TRBD2 (6 bases). CDR1 is DFQATT and CDR2 is SNEGSKA in the germline V gene (reference sequence). The V gene lost 0 bases and the J gene lost 6 bases, with 12 bases spanning the gap. The CDR3 runs 13 residues.

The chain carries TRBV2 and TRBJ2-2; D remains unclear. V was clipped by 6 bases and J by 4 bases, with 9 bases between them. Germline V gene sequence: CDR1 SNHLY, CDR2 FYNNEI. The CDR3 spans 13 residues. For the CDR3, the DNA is TGTGCCAGCAGCCTAACTTTCACCGGGGAGCTGTTTTTT. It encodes CASSLTFTGELFF.

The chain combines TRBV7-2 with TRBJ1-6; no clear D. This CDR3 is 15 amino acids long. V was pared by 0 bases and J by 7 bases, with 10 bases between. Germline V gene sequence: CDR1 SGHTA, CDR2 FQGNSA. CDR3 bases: TGTGCCAGCAGCTTAGCCGGAGACCTAAATTCACCCCTCCACTTT. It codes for CASSLAGDLNSPLHF.

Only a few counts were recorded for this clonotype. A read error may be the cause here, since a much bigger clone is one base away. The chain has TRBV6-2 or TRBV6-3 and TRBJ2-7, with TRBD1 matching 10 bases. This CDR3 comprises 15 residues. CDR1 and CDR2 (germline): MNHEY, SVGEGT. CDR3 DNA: TGTGCCAGCAATTACACCGGGACAGGGGCGTACGAGCAGTACTTC. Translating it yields CASNYTGTGAYEQYF.

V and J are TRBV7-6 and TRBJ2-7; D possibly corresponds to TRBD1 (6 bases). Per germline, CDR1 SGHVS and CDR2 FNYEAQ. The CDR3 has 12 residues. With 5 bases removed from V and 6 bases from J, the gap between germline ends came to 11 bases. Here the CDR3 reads CASSARDTEQYF. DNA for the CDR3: TGTGCCAGCAGCGCCCGGGACACCGAGCAGTACTTC.

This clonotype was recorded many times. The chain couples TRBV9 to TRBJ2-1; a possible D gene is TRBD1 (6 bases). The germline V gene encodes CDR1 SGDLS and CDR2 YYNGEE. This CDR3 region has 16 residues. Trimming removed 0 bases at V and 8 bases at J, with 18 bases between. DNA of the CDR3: TGTGCCAGCAGCGTAGTGGACAGACCTGTGGGTTATGAGCAGTTCTTC. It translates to CASSVVDRPVGYEQFF.

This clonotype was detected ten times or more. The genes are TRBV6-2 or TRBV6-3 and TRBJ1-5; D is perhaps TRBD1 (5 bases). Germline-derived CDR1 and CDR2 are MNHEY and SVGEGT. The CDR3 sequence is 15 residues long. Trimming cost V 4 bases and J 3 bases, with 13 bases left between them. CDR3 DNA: TGTGCCAGCAGTTTGTATAGACAGCTCAATCAGCCCCAGCATTTT. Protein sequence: CASSLYRQLNQPQHF.

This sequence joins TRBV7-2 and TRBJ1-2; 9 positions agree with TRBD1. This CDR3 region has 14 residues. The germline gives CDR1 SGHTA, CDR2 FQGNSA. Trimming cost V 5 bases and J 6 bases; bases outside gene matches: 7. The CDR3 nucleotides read TGTGCCAGCAGCCTAGGACAGGGGTTGGATGGCTACACCTTC. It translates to CASSLGQGLDGYTF.

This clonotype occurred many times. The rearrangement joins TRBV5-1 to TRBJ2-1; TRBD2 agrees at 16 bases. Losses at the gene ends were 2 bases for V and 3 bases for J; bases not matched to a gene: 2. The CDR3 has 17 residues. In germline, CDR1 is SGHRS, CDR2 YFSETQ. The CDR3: CASSFGTSGGDYNEQFF. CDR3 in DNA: TGCGCCAGCAGCTTTGGGACTAGCGGGGGGGACTACAATGAGCAGTTCTTC.